The source of this T cell receptor (beta chain) is a study of blood T cell repertoires in COVID-19. On the study more broadly: Italy, Spain and the United States were the sources of the convalescent and acute COVID-19 samples. Sources were T cells, B-cell-depleted T cells, or PBMCs; the material itself was cDNA or gDNA.

Original processing notes: For nucleated cells, counts were estimated from reference gene primer amplification. Sequencing was performed with immunoSEQ multiplex PCR; in TCRdb, only in-frame clones are kept and a portion is missing. The V and J calls and clone size are taken from that table; D and trimming were inferred from the DNA. The top ten clones hold under 3% of a sample with tens of thousands of clones, more than 90% of them seen once. In germline, CDR1 is SEHNR, CDR2 FQNEAQ (reference sequence). The CDR3 runs to 13 residues. Trimming removed 1 base at V and 5 bases at J, with 6 bases between.

This TCR was recovered from a man aged 55-75 years with acute or convalescent COVID-19. The sample taken for sequencing was peripheral blood. The J gene is TRBJ2-4, the V gene TRBV7-9; D not resolved. CDR3 sequence reads: CASSLGAENIQYF. The CDR3 DNA reads as TGTGCCAGCAGCTTAGGGGCTGAAAACATTCAGTACTTC.